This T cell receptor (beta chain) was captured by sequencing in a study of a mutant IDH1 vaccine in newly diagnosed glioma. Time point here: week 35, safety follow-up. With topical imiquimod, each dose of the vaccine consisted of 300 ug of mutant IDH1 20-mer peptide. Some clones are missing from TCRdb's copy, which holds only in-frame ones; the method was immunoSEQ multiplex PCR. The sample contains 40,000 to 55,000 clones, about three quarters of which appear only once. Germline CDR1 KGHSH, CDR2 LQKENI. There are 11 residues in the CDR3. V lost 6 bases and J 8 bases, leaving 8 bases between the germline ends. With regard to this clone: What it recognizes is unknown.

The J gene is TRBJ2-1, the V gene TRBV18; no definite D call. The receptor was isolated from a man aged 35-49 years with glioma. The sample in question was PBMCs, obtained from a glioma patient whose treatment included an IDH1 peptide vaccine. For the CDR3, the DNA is TGTGCCAGCTCGACCCGGGATGAGCAGTTCTTC. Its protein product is CASSTRDEQFF.